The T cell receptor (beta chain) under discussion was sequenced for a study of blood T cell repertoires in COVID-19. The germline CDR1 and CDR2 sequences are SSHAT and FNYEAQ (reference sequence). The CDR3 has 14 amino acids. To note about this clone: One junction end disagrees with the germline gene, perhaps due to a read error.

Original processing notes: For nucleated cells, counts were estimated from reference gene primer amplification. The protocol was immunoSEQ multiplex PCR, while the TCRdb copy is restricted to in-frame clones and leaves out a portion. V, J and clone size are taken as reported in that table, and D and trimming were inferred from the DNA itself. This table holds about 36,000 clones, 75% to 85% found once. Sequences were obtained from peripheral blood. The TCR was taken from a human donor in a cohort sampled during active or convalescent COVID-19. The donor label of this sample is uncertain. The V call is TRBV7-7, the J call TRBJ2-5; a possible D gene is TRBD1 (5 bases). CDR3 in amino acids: CASSFKGQGETQYF. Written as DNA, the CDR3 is TGTGCTAGCAGCTTTAAGGGGCAGGGAGAGACCCAGTACTTC.